The clone carrying this T cell receptor (beta chain) was recorded many times. Antigen unknown. Axillary draining lymph nodes of breast cancer patients supplied the node samples. V dropped 0 bases and J dropped 9 bases, with 23 bases sitting between them. Per the germline V gene, CDR1 is SGHTS and CDR2 is YDEGEE. This CDR3 spans 17 amino acids. These data come from a study of breast tumors, draining lymph nodes, adjacent tissues. From the multiplex PCR reads, TCRdb called clonotypes with MiXCR, one entry per CDR3 protein. The repertoire holds 200,000 to 250,000 distinct CDR3 sequences, about 34% seen once, with 1.4% in the top ten. Study conclusions and caveats: Compared with lymph nodes, tumors were less diverse; compared with nontumor tissue, more. Luminal-like breast cancer showed significantly greater tumor-nontumor repertoire similarity than basal-like breast cancer did. That most tumor T cells come from lymph nodes remained unproven.

The receptor's source is a female donor with breast cancer. Some clones in this sample may be carry-over from other donors' samples. Sequencing was done on a sample of axillary lymph node tissue. J is TRBJ2-3 and V is TRBV5-8; perhaps D is TRBD1 or TRBD2 (6 bases each). CDR3 protein: CASSLEGGGTGGGTQYF. The CDR3, as DNA: TGTGCCAGCAGCTTGGAGGGGGGTGGGACCGGAGGAGGGACGCAGTATTTT.